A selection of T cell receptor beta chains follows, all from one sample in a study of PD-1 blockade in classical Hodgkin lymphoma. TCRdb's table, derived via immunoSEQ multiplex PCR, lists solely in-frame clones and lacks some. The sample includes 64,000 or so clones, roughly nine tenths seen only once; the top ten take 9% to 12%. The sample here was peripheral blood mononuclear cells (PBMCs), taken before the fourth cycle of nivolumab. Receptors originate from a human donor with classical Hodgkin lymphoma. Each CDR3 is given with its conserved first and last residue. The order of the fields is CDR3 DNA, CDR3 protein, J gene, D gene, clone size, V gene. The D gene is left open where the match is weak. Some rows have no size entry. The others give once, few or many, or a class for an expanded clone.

TGCGCCAGCAGCCAACCCTCGACTGGGCGAGAGACCCAGTACTTC | CASSQPSTGRETQYF | TRBJ2-5 | . | few | TRBV4-1
TGTGCCAGCAGCTCCTTCGACGGGGCCGGGGAGCTGTTTTTT | CASSSFDGAGELFF | TRBJ2-2 | . | . | TRBV7-9
TGTGCCAGCAGCCAAGTTAAGAGTGGTTCACCCCTCCACTTT | CASSQVKSGSPLHF | TRBJ1-6 | . | . | TRBV14
TGTGCCAGCAGTTCAGGAACATTCCTAAATGGCTACACCTTC | CASSSGTFLNGYTF | TRBJ1-2 | . | . | TRBV6-6
TGTGCCAGCAGCCCCGTGTGGGAAACCGTCTACTCTTACGAGCAGTACTTC | CASSPVWETVYSYEQYF | TRBJ2-7 | . | once | TRBV7-9
TGTGCCATCAGTGGAGCTGAGGATGCGAGCTCCTACAATGAGCAGTTCTTC | CAISGAEDASSYNEQFF | TRBJ2-1 | . | . | TRBV10-3
TGTGCCAGCAGCTCCGAAGCTGATATGACCTACGAGCAGTACTTC | CASSSEADMTYEQYF | TRBJ2-7 | . | . | TRBV27
TGTGCCACCACGAGAGGTGGAAGCTATGGCTACACCTTC | CATTRGGSYGYTF | TRBJ1-2 | . | few | TRBV19
TGTGCCAGCAGCCATGGGACAGGGCTCTACGAGCAGTACTTC | CASSHGTGLYEQYF | TRBJ2-7 | TRBD1 | . | TRBV14
TGTGCCAGTAGTTCAACAGGGGCCGAGCAGTACTTC | CASSSTGAEQYF | TRBJ2-7 | TRBD1 | . | TRBV19
TGTGCCAGCTCACCACGAATCGCTAGCGGGGGCAAAGAGACCCAGTACTTC | CASSPRIASGGKETQYF | TRBJ2-5 | TRBD2 | . | TRBV18
TGTGCCAGCAGTTACGATGGAAGCTTCAACTTATATGGCTACACCTTC | CASSYDGSFNLYGYTF | TRBJ1-2 | . | . | TRBV6-5
TGTGCCAGCAGCTTTGACAGGGGAACTGAAAAACTGTTTTTT | CASSFDRGTEKLFF | TRBJ1-4 | TRBD1 | once | TRBV7-9
TGTGCCAGCCAAAGCGGGGCGCGAGTAAGTGAGCAGTTCTTC | CASQSGARVSEQFF | TRBJ2-1 | TRBD2 | . | TRBV14
TGTGCCAGCAAGACAGGGTCATATCTCGGCTACACCTTC | CASKTGSYLGYTF | TRBJ1-2 | TRBD1 | . | TRBV2
TGTGCCAGCAGCTTAGGGTCCCCAGAGACCCAGTACTTC | CASSLGSPETQYF | TRBJ2-5 | . | . | TRBV11-1
TGTGCCAGCAGCTTAGTTCGGGGCTTAGAAGCTTTCTTT | CASSLVRGLEAFF | TRBJ1-1 | . | . | TRBV11-2
TGTGCCAGCAGCCAACAGGGCCCGACAGATACGCAGTATTTT | CASSQQGPTDTQYF | TRBJ2-3 | . | . | TRBV2
TGTGCCAGCAGTTTCGGCACATACAATGAGCAGTTCTTC | CASSFGTYNEQFF | TRBJ2-1 | . | . | TRBV27
TGTGCCATCAGTGAGCCCCAGGGGAAGAACACTGAAGCTTTCTTT | CAISEPQGKNTEAFF | TRBJ1-1 | . | . | TRBV10-3
TGTGCCAGCAGTGACGAGACAGCCTCTAAGTTCTTC | CASSDETASKFF | TRBJ2-1 | . | . | TRBV25-1
TGTGCCAGCTCACAGGGTACTAACTATGGCTACACCTTC | CASSQGTNYGYTF | TRBJ1-2 | . | . | TRBV18
TGTGCCAGTAGGATATACCGATACTCTGGGGCCAACGTCCTGACTTTC | CASRIYRYSGANVLTF | TRBJ2-6 | . | . | TRBV2
TGTGCCAGCAGCAAAAGGAAGAGGGCACGGACAGGGGGCGGATCACCCCTCCACTTT | CASSKRKRARTGGGSPLHF | TRBJ1-6 | . | . | TRBV21-1
TGTGCCAGTAGTATAGCCCTCGGACAGGGTCCCTACGAGCAGTACTTC | CASSIALGQGPYEQYF | TRBJ2-7 | TRBD1 | . | TRBV19
TGTGCCAGCAGTTCCCCCCCCCACCCGGGGACAGGGAGGCACATTCAGTACTTC | CASSSPPHPGTGRHIQYF | TRBJ2-4 | TRBD1 | once | TRBV28
TGTGCCAGCAGTTTTCCTTGGGGGGGCGGAAAGACCCAGTACTTC | CASSFPWGGGKTQYF | TRBJ2-5 | . | . | TRBV7-2
TGCGCCAGCAGCTTGGCGTCAGGGGTTGACTACGAGCAGTACTTC | CASSLASGVDYEQYF | TRBJ2-7 | . | . | TRBV5-1
TGTGCCAGCAGTGATCTGGGGGGGCCCGGTACGCAGTATTTT | CASSDLGGPGTQYF | TRBJ2-3 | . | . | TRBV2
TGTGCCAGCAGCTTAGCTAGCGGGGGCTCCTACAATGAGCAGTTCTTC | CASSLASGGSYNEQFF | TRBJ2-1 | TRBD2 | . | TRBV11-1
TGTGCCAGCTCATTCCTACAGGGGAGCTCCTATAATTCACCCCTCCACTTT | CASSFLQGSSYNSPLHF | TRBJ1-6 | TRBD1 | . | TRBV18